These T cell receptor beta chains were read from a single sample in a study of early T cells in non-severe SARS-CoV-2 infection. One entry per CDR3 protein results from TCRdb running MiXCR on the 5' RACE reads. This sample has roughly 40,000 distinct CDR3 sequences, with around 6.8% found just once. The sample consisted of whole blood. These receptors came from an adult who was a healthcare worker with PCR-confirmed SARS-CoV-2 infection or an uninfected control (not recorded which). CDR3s include the opening cysteine and the closing phenylalanine or tryptophan. Fields, in order: clone size, D gene, V gene, J gene, CDR3 protein, CDR3 DNA. D genes are given only for firm matches. Rows give clone size only sometimes, using once, few, many, or a class for an expanded clone.

clone size: many
D gene: .
V gene: TRBV7-2
J gene: TRBJ1-4
CDR3 protein: CASSLRGEGRGEKLFF
CDR3 DNA: TGTGCCAGCAGCTTGAGGGGTGAGGGACGAGGAGAAAAACTGTTTTTT

clone size: few
D gene: .
V gene: TRBV7-2
J gene: TRBJ1-4
CDR3 protein: CASSLWGGAGEKLFF
CDR3 DNA: TGTGCCAGCAGCTTATGGGGGGGCGCGGGCGAAAAACTGTTTTTT

clone size: .
D gene: TRBD2
V gene: TRBV4-2
J gene: TRBJ2-1
CDR3 protein: CASSQASGSYNEQFF
CDR3 DNA: TGTGCCAGCAGCCAAGCTAGCGGGTCATACAATGAGCAGTTCTTC

clone size: few
D gene: .
V gene: TRBV6-6
J gene: TRBJ1-5
CDR3 protein: CASRKGSNQPQHF
CDR3 DNA: TGTGCCAGCAGAAAGGGAAGCAATCAGCCCCAGCATTTT

clone size: .
D gene: .
V gene: TRBV29-1
J gene: TRBJ1-1
CDR3 protein: CSVEGGHLLNTEAFF
CDR3 DNA: TGCAGCGTTGAGGGAGGGCACCTTCTGAACACTGAAGCTTTCTTT

clone size: many
D gene: .
V gene: TRBV4-3
J gene: TRBJ1-1
CDR3 protein: CASSHPTNTEAFF
CDR3 DNA: TGCGCCAGCAGCCACCCCACGAACACTGAAGCTTTCTTT

clone size: .
D gene: .
V gene: TRBV5-4
J gene: TRBJ1-1
CDR3 protein: CASSFPGARIEAFF
CDR3 DNA: TGTGCCAGCAGCTTTCCGGGGGCAAGGATTGAAGCTTTCTTT

clone size: many
D gene: .
V gene: TRBV27
J gene: TRBJ2-7
CDR3 protein: CASSIDVVHEQYF
CDR3 DNA: TGTGCCAGCAGTATCGACGTGGTCCACGAGCAGTACTTC

clone size: few
D gene: .
V gene: TRBV5-1
J gene: TRBJ2-3
CDR3 protein: CASSLRVGGTDTQYF
CDR3 DNA: TGCGCCAGCAGCCTTAGGGTAGGGGGCACAGATACGCAGTATTTT

clone size: few
D gene: TRBD2
V gene: TRBV6-5
J gene: TRBJ2-1
CDR3 protein: CASSYSALPLAGEDNEQFF
CDR3 DNA: TGTGCCAGCAGTTACTCTGCGTTACCACTAGCGGGGGAGGACAATGAGCAGTTCTTC

clone size: few
D gene: TRBD1
V gene: TRBV7-9
J gene: TRBJ2-4
CDR3 protein: CASSTGQLAKNIQYF
CDR3 DNA: TGTGCCAGCAGCACGGGACAGCTAGCCAAAAACATTCAGTACTTC

clone size: many
D gene: TRBD1
V gene: TRBV20-1
J gene: TRBJ2-7
CDR3 protein: CSAREGGQFYEQYF
CDR3 DNA: TGCAGTGCTAGAGAAGGGGGCCAATTCTACGAGCAGTACTTC

clone size: .
D gene: .
V gene: TRBV2
J gene: TRBJ2-1
CDR3 protein: CAIRDSYNEQFF
CDR3 DNA: TGTGCCATAAGAGACAGCTACAATGAGCAGTTCTTC

clone size: many
D gene: .
V gene: TRBV7-9
J gene: TRBJ1-3
CDR3 protein: CASRKGGLGNTIYF
CDR3 DNA: TGTGCCAGCAGGAAGGGGGGGCTTGGAAACACCATATATTTT

clone size: .
D gene: TRBD1
V gene: TRBV2
J gene: TRBJ1-6
CDR3 protein: CASGQEDNSPLHF
CDR3 DNA: TGTGCCAGTGGACAGGAGGATAATTCACCCCTCCACTTT